This entry concerns a single T cell receptor beta chain. Its specificity is unknown. The source of the sample is a study of B cell selection in AIRE deficiency. The V gene lost 1 base and the J gene lost 0 bases, with 13 bases spanning the gap. This CDR3 is 16 amino acids long. Germline V gene data show CDR1 as MNHNS and CDR2 as SASEGT. CD4+CD127+ cells were sorted as the conventional CD4 T cells. Study results and caveats: Tconv and Treg cells from AIRE-deficient patients resembled healthy donors in TCRBV usage, CDR3 length and diversity. Of roughly 4,000 shared Treg TCRbeta sequences, under 35% were healthy-only, just over 9% patient-only. Patient Tconv cells held about 31% of Treg sequences shared by healthy donors.

Data came from immunoSEQ multiplex PCR; TCRdb stores just in-frame clones and leaves some out. The table shows some 24,000 clones, with approximately 97% occurring only once. The sequence was obtained from a human donor with AIRE deficiency. Sample: conventional CD4+ T cells sorted from PBMCs. This chain joins TRBV6-1 and TRBJ2-7, with D maybe TRBD2 (5 bases). The DNA for the CDR3 is TGTGCCAGCAGTGAAGGGGAGAGAATAAGCTCCTACGAGCAGTACTTC. Protein sequence: CASSEGERISSYEQYF.